This T cell receptor (beta chain) was profiled in a study of T cell repertoires in cytomegalovirus infection. The germline V gene encodes CDR1 LNHNV and CDR2 YYDKDF (reference sequence). CDR3 length equals 13 residues. V shed 0 bases and J shed 5 bases, with 8 bases lying between them. This clonotype has more than one count but fewer than ten. Its target is unknown. TCRdb passed the reads through MiXCR, listing each CDR3 protein once. Seen here are roughly 280,000 distinct CDR3 sequences, 20% to 25% observed once, and the top ten hold about 21%. The source material was cultured PBMCs, sampled from culture after CMV antigen stimulation. The receptor's source is a human donor in good health (CMV status not recorded). Some clones in this sample may be carry-over from other donors' samples. The chain employs TRBV15 and TRBJ2-7; D is unresolved. CDR3 amino acids: CATSRDGRDEQYF. The CDR3 region has the DNA TGTGCCACCAGCAGAGACGGACGGGACGAGCAGTACTTC. Full variable domain (remainder filled in from reference TRBV15 and TRBJ2-7): DAMVIQNPRYQVTQFGKPVTLSCSQTLNHNVMYWYQQKSSQAPKLLFHYYDKDFNNEADTPDNFQSRRPNTSFCFLDIRSPGLGDTAMYLCATSRDGRDEQYFGPGTRLTVT.